Listed below are T cell receptor beta chains from one sample, sequenced in a study of cytomegalovirus exposure and HLA in healthy donors. The assay was immunoSEQ multiplex PCR, and TCRdb's table has in-frame clones only and misses some. The table records 130,000 or so clones, around 85% of them present only once. Material for sequencing was PBMCs. These receptors were obtained from a woman aged 30 to 39 in good health and CMV-seropositive. Both conserved end residues are part of each CDR3. The D gene is left open where the match is weak.

d_call | j_call | v_call | cdr3_aa
- | TRBJ2-3 | TRBV10-3 | CAIQGGNTDTQYF
- | TRBJ2-1 | TRBV7-9 | CASSLGGPAEEGYNEQFF
- | TRBJ2-4 | TRBV28 | CASSLWQGIAKNIQYF
- | TRBJ1-3 | TRBV5-1 | CASSLDQAIGNTIYF
- | TRBJ2-7 | TRBV29-1 | CSVEPQRAGMPPYEQYF
- | TRBJ1-5 | TRBV7-9 | CASSPGSSEEQPQHF
- | TRBJ1-1 | TRBV6-1 | CASRSLDTRNTEAFF
- | TRBJ2-7 | TRBV4-1 | CASSWGQSYEQYF
- | TRBJ2-7 | TRBV4-1 | CASSQGTRYEQYF
TRBD1 | TRBJ1-5 | TRBV19 | CASSKERTGGNQPQHF
- | TRBJ2-1 | TRBV9 | CASSNLRAARDEQFF
TRBD2 | TRBJ2-1 | TRBV7-3 | CASSISGGSYNEQFF
- | TRBJ1-3 | TRBV30 | CAWSVNFSGNTIYF
TRBD2 | TRBJ2-7 | TRBV2 | CASSPSWGGTEQYF
- | TRBJ1-2 | TRBV9 | CASSVHGANYGYTF
- | TRBJ1-5 | TRBV27 | CASSLLGAYSNQPQHF
- | TRBJ2-1 | TRBV5-1 | CASSLLAHNEQFF
- | TRBJ2-1 | TRBV2 | CASRVDSHNEQFF
- | TRBJ2-5 | TRBV28 | CASSLEGVETQYF
- | TRBJ1-1 | TRBV9 | CASSLEDTEAFF
- | TRBJ2-1 | TRBV5-8 | CASSFGGGGEQFF
- | TRBJ2-4 | TRBV29-1 | CSVGGTENIQYF
- | TRBJ1-5 | TRBV28 | CASQTPGFQPQHF
- | TRBJ1-3 | TRBV6-5 | CASSPPGSGNTIYF
TRBD1 | TRBJ1-2 | TRBV5-5 | CASSGGTGPYGYTF
TRBD1 | TRBJ1-2 | TRBV6-5 | CASSTGTGERNGYTF